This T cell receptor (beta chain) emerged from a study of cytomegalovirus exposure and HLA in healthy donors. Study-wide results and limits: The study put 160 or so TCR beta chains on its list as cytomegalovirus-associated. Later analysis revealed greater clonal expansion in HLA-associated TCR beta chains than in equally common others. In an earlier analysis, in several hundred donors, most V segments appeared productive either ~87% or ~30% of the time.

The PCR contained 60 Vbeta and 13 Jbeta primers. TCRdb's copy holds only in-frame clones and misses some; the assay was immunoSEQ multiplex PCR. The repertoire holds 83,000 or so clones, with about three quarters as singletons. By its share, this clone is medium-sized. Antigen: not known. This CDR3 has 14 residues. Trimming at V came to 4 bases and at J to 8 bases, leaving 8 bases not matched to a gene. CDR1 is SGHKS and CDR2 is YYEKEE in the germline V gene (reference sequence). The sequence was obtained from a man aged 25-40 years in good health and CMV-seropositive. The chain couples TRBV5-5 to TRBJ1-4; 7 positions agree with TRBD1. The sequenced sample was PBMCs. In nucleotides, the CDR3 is TGTGCCAGCAGCCCAGACACAGGGGAGGAAAAACTGTTTTTT. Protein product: CASSPDTGEEKLFF.